Following are 13 T cell receptor beta chains from one sample sequenced in a study of blood T cells in healthy people across ages. Together with a sample-barcoded 5' primer, a J-beta primer mix was included in a second PCR lasting about 7 to 12 cycles. TCRdb ran MiXCR on the 5' RACE reads and lists one entry per CDR3 protein. This sample has some 790,000 distinct CDR3 sequences, with under 35% found just once. The sequenced material came from blood. The source is an elderly woman in good health.

This clonotype was seen a handful of times. A much larger clone lies a single base off, so this may be a read error. The chain is built from TRBV6-6 and TRBJ2-6, with 8 nucleotides matching TRBD2. In germline, CDR1 is MNHNY, CDR2 SVGAGI (reference sequence). With 7 bases clipped from V and 2 bases from J, the junction kept 4 bases outside the gene matches. This CDR3 is 15 amino acids long. The chain's CDR3 is CASKARGAGANVLTF. In nucleotides, the CDR3 is TGTGCCAGCAAAGCGCGGGGGGCTGGGGCCAACGTCCTGACTTTC.

Ten or more counts support this clonotype. V gene TRBV7-2 combines with J gene TRBJ1-2, with D perhaps matching TRBD1 (5 bases). This CDR3 spans 15 amino acids. CDR1 SGHTA and CDR2 FQGNSA come from the germline V gene. V was cut by 5 bases and J by 1 base, with 14 bases left in between. CDR3 region: CASSGRVTNNYGYTF. The DNA for the CDR3 is TGTGCCAGCAGCGGCAGGGTTACTAATAACTATGGCTACACCTTC.

This clonotype was counted at least ten times. The J gene is TRBJ2-1, the V gene TRBV3-1, with TRBD2 identical over 9 bases. The V gene end was trimmed by 1 base and the J gene end by 2 bases; junction bases not matched to a gene: 3. The CDR3 covers 16 residues. From germline, CDR1 is LGHDT and CDR2 YNNKEL (reference sequence). CDR3 sequence (DNA): TGTGCCAGCAGCCAAGTCTCTAGCGGGGCCTACAATGAGCAGTTCTTC. As protein: CASSQVSSGAYNEQFF.

This clonotype was detected many times. The genes are TRBV7-9 and TRBJ2-6; D perhaps matches TRBD1 (7 bases). Germline V gene lookup returns CDR1 SEHNR and CDR2 FQNEAQ (reference sequence). The V end lost 5 bases, the J end lost 6 bases, and 20 bases lay between the germline ends. The CDR3 has 17 amino acids. This chain's CDR3 is CASSPRGLGQTANVLTF. The CDR3 nucleotides are TGTGCCAGCAGCCCCCGGGGGTTGGGACAGACGGCCAACGTCCTGACTTTC. Drawing the rest from reference TRBV7-9 and TRBJ2-6, the complete variable domain is DTGVSQNPRHKITKRGQNVTFRCDPISEHNRLYWYRQTLGQGPEFLTYFQNEAQLEKSRLLSDRFSAERPKGSFSTLEIQRTEQGDSAMYLCASSPRGLGQTANVLTFGAGSRLTVL.

This rearrangement joins TRBV20-1 to TRBJ1-4; maybe TRBD1 (6 bases). Trimming removed 6 bases at V and 11 bases at J, with 22 bases between. The CDR3 consists of 14 residues. Germline V CDR1 and CDR2: DFQATT, SNEGSKA (reference sequence). CDR3 sequence reads: CSASEGRGAGKLFF. DNA of the CDR3: TGCAGTGCGAGCGAGGGCAGGGGCGCGGGCAAACTGTTTTTT.

The chain carries TRBV6-2 or TRBV6-3 and TRBJ2-2; 10 bases map to TRBD2. The CDR3 length is 15 residues. Germline loops: CDR1 MNHEY, CDR2 SVGEGT. The ends lost 6 bases at V and 6 bases at J; junction bases unmatched: 7. For the CDR3, the DNA is TGTGCCAGCAGGGTACTAGCGGGAAGCTCCGGGGAGCTGTTTTTT. Protein product: CASRVLAGSSGELFF.

This clonotype appeared a few times. This rearrangement joins TRBV7-9 to TRBJ2-7; D is uncertain. Trimming took 1 base from V and 3 from J, leaving 7 bases between them. This CDR3 spans 13 amino acids. Germline CDR1 and CDR2: SEHNR and FQNEAQ (reference sequence). The CDR3 is CASSLVQSYEQYF. As DNA, the CDR3 is TGTGCCAGCAGCTTAGTACAGAGCTACGAGCAGTACTTC. Full variable domain (rest looked up from reference TRBV7-9 and TRBJ2-7): DTGVSQNPRHKITKRGQNVTFRCDPISEHNRLYWYRQTLGQGPEFLTYFQNEAQLEKSRLLSDRFSAERPKGSFSTLEIQRTEQGDSAMYLCASSLVQSYEQYFGPGTRLTVT.

A word on this clonotype: The conserved closing phenylalanine or tryptophan is absent in this CDR3, likely reflecting a read error. The V call is TRBV7-2, the J call TRBJ2-3, with 13 bases that match TRBD2. The germline V gene has CDR1 SGHTA and CDR2 FQGNSA. The length of the CDR3 is 19 residues. The CDR3 region has the DNA TGTGCCGGCAGCGCCAGCAAAAGACTAGCGGGGGGCCTAACAGATACGCAGTATTTG. Protein product: CAGSASKRLAGGLTDTQYL.

Worth noting for this clonotype: A single base separates this from a much larger clone, so it may be a read error. The chain is built from TRBV7-9 and TRBJ1-2, with 9 bases matching TRBD1. Germline V gene data show CDR1 as SEHNR and CDR2 as FQNEAQ (reference sequence). This CDR3 region has 15 residues. CDR3 sequence: CASSSNRDREHGYIF. CDR3 in DNA: TGTGCCAGCAGCAGCAACCGGGACAGGGAGCATGGCTACATCTTC.

This chain links TRBV6-2 or TRBV6-3 with TRBJ2-4; 9 bases are a match to TRBD2. CDR3 length: 18 residues. V trimming: 7 bases; J trimming: 1 base; junction bases outside the gene matches: 14. The germline V gene encodes CDR1 MNHEY and CDR2 SVGEGT. The CDR3 sequence is CASTRWLDLAGAKNIQYF. DNA for the CDR3: TGTGCCAGCACCCGTTGGCTCGATCTAGCGGGGGCCAAAAACATTCAGTACTTC.

A remark on this clonotype: A much larger clone sits a single nucleotide away, making a read error possible. The rearrangement links TRBV2 to TRBJ2-3, with D uncertain. The germline V gene encodes CDR1 SNHLY and CDR2 FYNNEI. CDR3 length: 14 residues. V was shortened by 6 bases and J by 0 bases, with 10 bases between the two germline ends. The CDR3 region is CASSTDRSTDTQYF. DNA for the CDR3: TGTGCCAGCAGCACGGATAGAAGCACAGATACGCAGTATTTT.

This clonotype has ten or more counts. The V and J genes are TRBV12-3 or TRBV12-4 and TRBJ2-7, with D perhaps matching TRBD1 (5 bases). The CDR3 is made up of 12 amino acids. The V gene lost 7 bases and the J gene lost 5 bases, with 12 bases spanning the gap. CDR3 residues: CASNRWGNEQYF. The CDR3 coding sequence is TGTGCCAGCAACAGGTGGGGCAACGAGCAGTACTTC.

The chain is built from TRBV28 and TRBJ1-1, with D tentatively TRBD1 (5 bases). Germline V gene data show CDR1 as MDHEN and CDR2 as SYDVKM. V was trimmed by 4 bases and J by 2 bases, leaving 20 bases between them. The CDR3 has 17 amino acids. CDR3 nucleotide sequence: TGTGCCAGCAGTTCAAGCATAGGGGCGGTCTCTAACACTGAAGCTTTCTTT. It yields the protein CASSSSIGAVSNTEAFF.